What follows are 9 T cell receptor beta chains derived from one specimen sequenced in a study of blood T cell repertoires in COVID-19. The table came from immunoSEQ multiplex PCR; TCRdb's copy has only in-frame clones and leaves some out. Of 50,000 to 70,000 clones listed, approximately 92% are singletons. Sequenced: peripheral blood. These receptors originate from an elderly woman with active COVID-19.

The J gene is TRBJ1-2, the V gene TRBV4-1; D remains ambiguous. The CDR3 runs 16 residues. Trimming took off 0 bases at V and 4 bases at J, with 15 bases between the two ends. Germline V CDR1 and CDR2: MGHRA, YSYEKL. This CDR3 reads CASSQDVTPSGYGYTF. In DNA, the CDR3 is TGCGCCAGCAGCCAAGACGTCACTCCGTCCGGCTATGGCTACACCTTC.

A single count supports this clone. This chain uses TRBV5-4 with TRBJ1-1; D unresolved. The germline CDR1 and CDR2 sequences are SGHNT and YYREEE (reference sequence). The length of the CDR3 is 14 residues. V dropped 0 bases and J dropped 2 bases, with 8 bases sitting between them. For the CDR3, the DNA is TGTGCCAGCAGCTTGGGACAAAAAAACACTGAAGCTTTCTTT. Protein product: CASSLGQKNTEAFF.

This clone has only a few counts. V is TRBV7-9 and J is TRBJ1-6; D might be TRBD1 (5 bases). With 1 base removed from V and 8 bases from J, the gap between germline ends came to 12 bases. Germline V gives CDR1 SEHNR, CDR2 FQNEAQ (reference sequence). The CDR3 covers 15 residues. The CDR3 nucleotides are TGTGCCAGCAGCTTAGGGCCAGGGATTGATTCACCCCTCCACTTT. Translating it yields CASSLGPGIDSPLHF.

As to this clone: This CDR3 is also generated by other DNA sequences in the sample. This chain uses TRBV6-5 with TRBJ1-2, with 10 bases fitting TRBD1. CDR3 length: 13 amino acids. The ends lost 6 bases at V and 8 bases at J; junction bases unmatched: 6. In germline, CDR1 is MNHEY, CDR2 SVGAGI. The CDR3 loop reads CASSLTGGGGYTF. CDR3 bases: TGTGCCAGCAGCTTGACAGGGGGCGGGGGCTACACCTTC.

The rearrangement links TRBV3-1 (or the pseudogene TRBV3-2) to TRBJ2-2; D is unresolved. Germline loops: CDR1 LGHDT, CDR2 YNNKEL (reference sequence). Between the trimmed V and J ends, which lost 3 bases and 3 bases, there was a span of 8 bases. The CDR3 totals 14 residues. CDR3: CASSHAQYTGELFF. CDR3 sequence (DNA): TGTGCCAGCAGCCACGCCCAGTACACCGGGGAGCTGTTTTTT.

The chain recombines TRBV9 with TRBJ2-1; the match to TRBD2 covers 7 bases. Trimming at V came to 3 bases and at J to 1 base, leaving 7 bases not matched to a gene. This CDR3 region has 16 residues. Germline V gives CDR1 SGDLS, CDR2 YYNGEE. The CDR3: CASSGLWTRSYNEQFF. In nucleotides, the CDR3 is TGTGCCAGCAGCGGGCTGTGGACTAGGTCCTACAATGAGCAGTTCTTC.

This clone was picked up one time. The V gene is TRBV4-1, the J gene TRBJ1-1; the match to TRBD1 covers 7 bases. From germline, CDR1 is MGHRA and CDR2 YSYEKL. V was pared by 4 bases and J by 1 base, with 12 bases of the junction left unmatched. This CDR3 spans 17 amino acids. The CDR3 sequence: CASSPQPGGTGNTEAFF. CDR3 DNA sequence: TGCGCCAGCAGCCCCCAACCAGGGGGTACGGGGAACACTGAAGCTTTCTTT.

V is TRBV28 and J is TRBJ2-5; 10 bases align to TRBD1. Germline loops: CDR1 MDHEN, CDR2 SYDVKM. Trimming removed 6 bases from V and 9 bases from J; junction bases left unmatched: 13. The CDR3 length is 15 residues. The CDR3: CASREPGQGFRAQYF. In nucleotides, the CDR3 is TGTGCCAGCAGAGAACCGGGACAGGGGTTCAGGGCCCAGTACTTC. Combining the CDR3 with reference TRBV28 and TRBJ2-5 gives the whole variable domain DVKVTQSSRYLVKRTGEKVFLECVQDMDHENMFWYRQDPGLGLRLIYFSYDVKMKEKGDIPEGYSVSREKKERFSLILESASTNQTSMYLCASREPGQGFRAQYFGPGTRLLVL.

This clone was found once. The J gene is TRBJ2-1, the V gene TRBV10-2; D is possibly TRBD1 (6 bases). The CDR3 has 13 residues. Looked up from germline, CDR1 is WSHSY and CDR2 is SAAADI. V was trimmed by 6 bases and J by 12 bases, leaving 18 bases between them. As DNA, the CDR3 is TGCGCCAGCAGGCCGATCCAGGGGTCTACGCAGTTCTTC. This sequence encodes CASRPIQGSTQFF.